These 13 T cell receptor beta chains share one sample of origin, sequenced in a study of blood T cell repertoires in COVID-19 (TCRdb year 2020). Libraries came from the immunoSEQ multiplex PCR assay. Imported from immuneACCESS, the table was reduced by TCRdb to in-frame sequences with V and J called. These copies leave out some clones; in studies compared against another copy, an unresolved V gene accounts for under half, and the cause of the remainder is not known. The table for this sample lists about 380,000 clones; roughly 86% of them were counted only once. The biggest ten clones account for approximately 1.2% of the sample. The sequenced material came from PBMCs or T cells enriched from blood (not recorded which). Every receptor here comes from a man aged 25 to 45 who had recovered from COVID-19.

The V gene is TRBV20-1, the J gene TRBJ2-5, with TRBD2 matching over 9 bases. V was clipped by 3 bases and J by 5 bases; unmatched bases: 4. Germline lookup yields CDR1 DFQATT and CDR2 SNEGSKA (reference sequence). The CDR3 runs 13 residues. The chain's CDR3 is CSASPGLAETQYF. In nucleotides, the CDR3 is TGCAGTGCTAGTCCCGGACTAGCGGAGACCCAGTACTTC.

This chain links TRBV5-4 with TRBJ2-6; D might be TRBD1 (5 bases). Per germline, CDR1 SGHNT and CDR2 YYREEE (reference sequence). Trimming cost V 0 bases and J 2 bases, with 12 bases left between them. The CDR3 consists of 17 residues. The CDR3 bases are TGTGCCAGCAGCTTGGACCAGGGTCTGGCTGGGGCCAACGTCCTGACTTTC. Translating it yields CASSLDQGLAGANVLTF.

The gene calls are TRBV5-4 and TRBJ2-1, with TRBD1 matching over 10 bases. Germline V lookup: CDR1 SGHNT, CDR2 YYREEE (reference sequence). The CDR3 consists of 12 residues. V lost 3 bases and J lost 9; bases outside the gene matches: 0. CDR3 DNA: TGTGCCAGCAGCTGGACAGGGGGTGAGCAGTTCTTC. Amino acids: CASSWTGGEQFF.

CDR3 sequence (DNA): TGTGCCAGCAGGGGGGGGGACTATGGCTACACCTTC. This translates into CASRGGDYGYTF. This chain uses TRBV3-1 (or the pseudogene TRBV3-2) with TRBJ1-2; a weak D match, TRBD1 (5 bases). The germline V and J ends were trimmed by 6 bases and 3 bases, with 8 bases remaining between them. The germline V gene has CDR1 LGHDT and CDR2 YNNKEL (reference sequence). The CDR3 has 12 amino acids.

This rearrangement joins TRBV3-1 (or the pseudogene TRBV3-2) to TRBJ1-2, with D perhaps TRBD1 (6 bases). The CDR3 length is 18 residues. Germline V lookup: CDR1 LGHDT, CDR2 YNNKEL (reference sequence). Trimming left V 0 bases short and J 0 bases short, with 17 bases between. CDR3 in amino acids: CASSQEGIRTATNYGYTF. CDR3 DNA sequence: TGTGCCAGCAGCCAAGAAGGTATAAGGACAGCGACTAACTATGGCTACACCTTC.

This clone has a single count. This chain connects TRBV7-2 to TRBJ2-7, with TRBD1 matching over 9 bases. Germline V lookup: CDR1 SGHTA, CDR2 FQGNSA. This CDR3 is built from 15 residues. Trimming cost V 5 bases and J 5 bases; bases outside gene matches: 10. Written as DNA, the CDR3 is TGTGCCAGCAGCCAACCCGGGACAGGGAAGGACGAGCAGTACTTC. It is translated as CASSQPGTGKDEQYF.

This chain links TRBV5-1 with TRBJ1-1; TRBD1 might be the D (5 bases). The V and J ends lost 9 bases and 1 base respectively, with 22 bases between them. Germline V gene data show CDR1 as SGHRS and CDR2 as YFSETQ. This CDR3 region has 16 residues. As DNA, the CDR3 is TGCGCCACCACCTGGGGGGAGGGCGGGACGAACACTGAAGCTTTCTTT. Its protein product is CATTWGEGGTNTEAFF.

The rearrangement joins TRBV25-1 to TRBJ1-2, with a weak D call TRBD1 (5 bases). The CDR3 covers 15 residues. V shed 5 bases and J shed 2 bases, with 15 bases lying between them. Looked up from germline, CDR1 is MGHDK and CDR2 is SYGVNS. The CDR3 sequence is CASSPPGWSNYGYTF. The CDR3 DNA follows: TGTGCCAGCAGTCCTCCAGGGTGGTCCAACTATGGCTACACCTTC.

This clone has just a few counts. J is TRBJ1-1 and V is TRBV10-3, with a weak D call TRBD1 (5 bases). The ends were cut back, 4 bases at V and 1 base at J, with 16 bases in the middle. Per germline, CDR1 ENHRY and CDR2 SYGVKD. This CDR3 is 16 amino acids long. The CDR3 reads CAISGPQGSTNTEAFF. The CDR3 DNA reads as TGTGCCATCAGTGGGCCCCAGGGATCGACGAACACTGAAGCTTTCTTT.

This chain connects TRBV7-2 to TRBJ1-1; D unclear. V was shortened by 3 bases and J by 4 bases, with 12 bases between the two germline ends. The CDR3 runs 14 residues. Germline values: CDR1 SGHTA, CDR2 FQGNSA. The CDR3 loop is CASSFGEWATEAFF. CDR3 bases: TGTGCCAGCAGCTTCGGGGAATGGGCCACTGAAGCTTTCTTT.

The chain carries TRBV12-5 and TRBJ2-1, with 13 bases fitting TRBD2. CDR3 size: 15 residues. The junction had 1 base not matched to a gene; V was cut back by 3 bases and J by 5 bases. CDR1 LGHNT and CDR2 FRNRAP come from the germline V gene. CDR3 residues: CASGFTSGGDNEQFF. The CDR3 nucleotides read TGTGCTAGTGGTTTCACTAGCGGGGGGGACAATGAGCAGTTCTTC.

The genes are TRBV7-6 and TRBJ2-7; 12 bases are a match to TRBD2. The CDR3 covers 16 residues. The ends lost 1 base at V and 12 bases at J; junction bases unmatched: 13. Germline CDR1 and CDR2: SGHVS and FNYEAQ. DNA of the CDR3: TGTGCCAGCAGCTTAGAGGCTAGCGGGGGGGCTCGCGGACTGTACTTC. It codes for CASSLEASGGARGLYF.

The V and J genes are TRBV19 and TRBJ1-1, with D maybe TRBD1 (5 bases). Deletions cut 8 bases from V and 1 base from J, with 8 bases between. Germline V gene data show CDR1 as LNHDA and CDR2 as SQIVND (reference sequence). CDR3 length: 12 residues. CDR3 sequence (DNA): TGTGCCAGTGGGGCCCCGAACACTGAAGCTTTCTTT. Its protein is CASGAPNTEAFF.